This TCR beta chain was identified during a study of early T cells in non-severe SARS-CoV-2 infection. The TCR library protocol was used to attach unique molecular identifiers. These identifiers were attached to individual cDNA molecules. One entry per CDR3 protein results from TCRdb running MiXCR on the 5' RACE reads. Of 30,000 to 45,000 distinct CDR3 sequences listed, 5% to 6.5% were seen once; the top ten hold about 32%. The sample holds many counts of this clonotype. V lost 0 bases to trimming and J lost 7 bases, with 7 bases between them. This CDR3 has 14 residues. Germline CDR1 SGHTA, CDR2 FQGNSA.

This TCR was recovered from an adult who was a healthcare worker with PCR-confirmed SARS-CoV-2 infection or an uninfected control (not recorded which). The chain is built from TRBV7-2 and TRBJ1-6, with D unclear. Sequenced material: whole blood. The CDR3 DNA reads as TGTGCCAGCAGCTTAGCACCTCCGAATTCACCCCTCCACTTT. Translated: CASSLAPPNSPLHF.